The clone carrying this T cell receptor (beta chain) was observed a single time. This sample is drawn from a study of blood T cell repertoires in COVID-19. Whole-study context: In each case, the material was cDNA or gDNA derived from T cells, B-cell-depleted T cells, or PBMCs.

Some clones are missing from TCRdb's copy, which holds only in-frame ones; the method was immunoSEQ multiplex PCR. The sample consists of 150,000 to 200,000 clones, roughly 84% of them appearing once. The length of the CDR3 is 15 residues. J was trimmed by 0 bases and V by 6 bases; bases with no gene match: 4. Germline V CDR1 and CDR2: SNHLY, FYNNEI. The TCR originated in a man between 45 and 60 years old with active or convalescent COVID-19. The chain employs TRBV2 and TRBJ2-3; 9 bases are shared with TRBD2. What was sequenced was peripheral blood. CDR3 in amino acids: CASSLAGTSTDTQYF. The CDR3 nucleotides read TGTGCCAGCAGCCTAGCGGGAACTAGCACAGATACGCAGTATTTT.